The entry that follows covers one T cell receptor (beta chain) sequence. Its cognate antigen has yet to be identified. No clone much larger than this one lies a single base away; base qualities are absent. The entry originates in a study of shared clonotypes between healthy human individuals (dated by TCRdb to the early 2020s). At the level of the whole study: A few men and two women, aged 18 to 49 years, made up the cohort. For each donor, three plates each were used for CD4 naive and CD4 memory, two plates were used for CD8 naive, and one plate was used for CD8 memory. To estimate repertoire size and how much clonotypes are shared between individuals, the study performed deep sequencing of blood TCR repertoires from about five healthy adults. To increase sequencing depth and limit assay-specific biases, TCR repertoire library preparation and sequencing were carried out by different laboratories using diverse techniques. Leukapheresis yielded between about 0.94 and 9 billion PBMCs per donor. What the work shows at the level of the full study, not this receptor alone: Based on pairwise subsampling, the degree of clonotype sharing among donors was expected to be affected by sequencing depth. Sampling was restricted to blood, and TCR repertoires in tissue are likely to differ from TCR repertoires in blood. Naive subsets generally had larger estimated clonotype richness than memory subsets. Sharing across a few donors was observed for roughly 5.4% of naive CD4, about 4% of naive CD8, around 2.5% of memory CD4, and roughly 0.4% of memory CD8 clonotypes. Clonotypes shared by all four sorted-subset donors showed higher generation probabilities than non-shared clonotypes. The genetic and exposure-history diversity represented was limited by the small number of donors. Incomplete sequencing was indicated by rarefaction of sorted-subset datasets, despite the large sequencing depth.

Using the deep immunoSEQ assay, multiplex PCR amplified TCR CDR3 regions from genomic DNA. Genomic DNA extracted from each cell subset was distributed evenly over all wells of several immunoSEQ 96-well plates, and each plate served as one replicate. For sorted subsets, about 0.2 ug genomic DNA, equal to 30,000 or so T cell genomes, was loaded into each replicate PCR. The purified libraries were quantified using a Qubit 3.0 fluorometer, sized with a Bioanalyzer 2100, and then quantified again using the KAPA Library Quantification kit. Each immunoSEQ 96-well plate was sequenced on its own single-read 150-cycle Illumina NextSeq 550 flow cell. Per the source publication's procedure: The immunoSEQ output contained only junctional sequences without quality scores, so filtering could not match that applied to full-length reads. To assign V/J genes and CDR3, sequences were annotated against IMGT germline references using PyIR, a Python wrapper for IgBLAST v1.9. Reads were filtered out if the reads had weak V/J assignments (E-value above 1e-6), no CDR3, stop codons, out-of-frame junctions, or ambiguous translated residues. V3J clonotypes were defined by identical inferred V gene, J gene, and CDR3 amino acid sequence. The percentage overlap between two repertoires was calculated by dividing the number of shared unique clonotypes by the size of the smaller repertoire. Repertoire richness was assessed with RTK rarefaction, the Chao1 estimator, and Recon v2.1 estimates of unobserved clonotypes. Generation probabilities for all TCRbeta clonotypes obtained by the gDNA method from four donors were computed using OLGA. TCRdb re-hosts the immuneACCESS table, in-frame sequences only. Its copies lack some clones; in the studies checked, an unresolved V gene accounts for under half of them, and the cause for the rest is not known. D and trimming were read from the DNA, whereas the V and J calls and clone size are those reported in that table. Here the sample has about 2.3 million clones; approximately 90% occur a single time. The top ten hold 0.37% of the sample.

The donors were healthy, HIV-negative adults with no recently reported acute infections or vaccinations. All donors were Caucasian adults living in Nashville, Tennessee, USA. Magnetic negative selection was used to enrich CD4+ T cells, after which naive cells were positively selected on CD45RA and the negative fraction became the memory subset. Blood was collected by leukapheresis, and PBMCs were isolated by Ficoll-Histopaque density gradient centrifugation and then cryopreserved in liquid nitrogen vapor phase. Analytical flow cytometry was used to check the purity and quantity of each magnetically sorted T cell population. From each sorted fraction, genomic DNA was isolated and quantified by UV absorbance on a Nanodrop 2000c. The source is a man aged 18 to 30 in good health. Some clones in this sample may be carry-over from other donors' samples. Sequenced input: naive CD4+ T cells from PBMCs. Read against the paper, the sample's cell subset or site label means: CD45RA+ positively selected.

The CDR3 has the sequence CASSLDLWSTDTQYF. The nucleotides read TGTGCCAGCAGCTTAGATCTATGGTCTACAGATACGCAGTATTTT. The chain is assembled from TRBV11-2 and TRBJ2-3, with the D gene too uncertain to name. From its cysteine to its phenylalanine, the CDR3 spans 15 amino acids. Only CDR3 DNA remains: 45 bases, in frame from the first base. V drops 0 bases and J drops 3 bases, leaving 10 bases in between. Via the germline V gene, CDR1 is SGHAT and CDR2 FQNNGV.